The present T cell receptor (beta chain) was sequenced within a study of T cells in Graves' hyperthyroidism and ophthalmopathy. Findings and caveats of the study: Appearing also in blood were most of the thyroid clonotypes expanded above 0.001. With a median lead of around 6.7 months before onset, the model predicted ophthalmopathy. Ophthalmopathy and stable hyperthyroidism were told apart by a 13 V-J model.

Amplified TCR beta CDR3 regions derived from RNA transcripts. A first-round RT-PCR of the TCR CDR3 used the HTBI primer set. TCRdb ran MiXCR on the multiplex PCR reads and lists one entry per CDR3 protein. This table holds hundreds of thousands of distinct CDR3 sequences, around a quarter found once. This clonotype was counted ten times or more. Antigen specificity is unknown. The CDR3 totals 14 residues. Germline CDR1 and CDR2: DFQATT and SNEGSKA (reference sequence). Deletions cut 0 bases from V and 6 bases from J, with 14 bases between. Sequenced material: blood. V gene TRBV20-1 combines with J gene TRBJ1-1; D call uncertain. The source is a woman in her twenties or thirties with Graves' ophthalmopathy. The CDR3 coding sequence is TGCAGTGCTAGAGATCTCGTGGGATTCGCTGAAGCTTTCTTT. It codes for CSARDLVGFAEAFF.